This record looks at one T cell receptor (beta chain) sequence and its context. This sample was taken from a study of blood T cell repertoires in COVID-19. Per the original data handling: The authors estimated nucleated cell counts from reference gene primer amplification. The data were produced by immunoSEQ multiplex PCR, yet TCRdb's version contains in-frame clones alone and is incomplete. The DNA was the basis for D and trimming; V, J and clone size are from that table. The sample records tens of thousands of clones, around 80% being singletons. Sequenced sample: peripheral blood. This sequence originates from a man aged 25 to 40 with COVID-19, enrolled during active disease.

Written as DNA, the CDR3 is TGTGCCAGCTCTCTTAGTGCGGGTCTCTACGAGCAGTACTTC. Protein: CASSLSAGLYEQYF. V usage is TRBV18 and J usage is TRBJ2-7; tentative D call: TRBD2 (5 bases). CDR1 KGHSH and CDR2 LQKENI come from the germline V gene. CDR3 length equals 14 residues. V was pared by 6 bases and J by 3 bases, with 15 bases between. The variable domain in full, with the rest retrieved from reference TRBV18 and TRBJ2-7, is NAGVMQNPRHLVRRRGQEARLRCSPMKGHSHVYWYRQLPEEGLKFMVYLQKENIIDESGMPKERFSAEFPKEGPSILRIQQVVRGDSAAYFCASSLSAGLYEQYFGPGTRLTVT.